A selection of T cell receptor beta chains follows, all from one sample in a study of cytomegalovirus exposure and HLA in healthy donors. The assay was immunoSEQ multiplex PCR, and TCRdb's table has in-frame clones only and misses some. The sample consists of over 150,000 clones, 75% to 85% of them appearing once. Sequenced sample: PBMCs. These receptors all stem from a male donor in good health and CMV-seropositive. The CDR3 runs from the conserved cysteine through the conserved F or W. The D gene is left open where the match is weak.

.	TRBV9	CASSGHDTGELFF
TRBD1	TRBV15	CATSRGRDSNYGYTF
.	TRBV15	CATSRDYSTGELFF
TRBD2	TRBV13	CASSSNTIAGNTDTQYF
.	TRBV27	CASSFSPGEGYTF
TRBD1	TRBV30	CAWSAGGWEKLFF
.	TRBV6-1	CASRYWTENTEAFF
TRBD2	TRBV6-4	CASSVWAGEETQYF
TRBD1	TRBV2	CASSDGQGKGKLFF
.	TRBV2	CASSEREFYEQYF
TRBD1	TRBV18	CASSPREGGDGYTF
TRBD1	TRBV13	CASSLVGRGTGGNGYTF
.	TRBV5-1	CASSLTPLMNTEAFF
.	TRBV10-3	CAISQGGGYTF
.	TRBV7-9	CASSPRGQETQYF
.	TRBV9	CASSVGPLDSPSPSYGYTF
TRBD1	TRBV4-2	CASSRRSPGQGGTTGELFF
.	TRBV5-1	CASSPSRADSPLHF
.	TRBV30	CAWSPRAGDTEAFF
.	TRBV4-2	CASSQSRTEETQYF
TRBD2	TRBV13	CASSSEGLAGAYEQYF
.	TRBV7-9	CASSFPRGNSYEQYF
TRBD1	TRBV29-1	CSVANRDRWLAKNIQYF
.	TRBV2	CASSDERAQETQYF
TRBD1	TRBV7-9	CASSLGGTVEAFF
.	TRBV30	CACPRLDSGANVLTF
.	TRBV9	CASSVGGGKEAFF
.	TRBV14	CASSQQGNQPQHF
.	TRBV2	CASSFTFTTGVEYF
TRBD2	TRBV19	CASSPGVAGDGTDTQYF
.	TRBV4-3	CASSQDPGSHGYTF
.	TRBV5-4	CASSFGAGMETQYF
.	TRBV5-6	CASSRPSESKAPYEQYF
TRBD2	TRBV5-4	CASSITSGGYNEQFF
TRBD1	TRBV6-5	CASSLDRASGELFF
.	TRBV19	CASSPEDKSSYEQYF
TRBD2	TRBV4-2	CASSQLAGSSYEQYF
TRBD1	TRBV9	CASSVGRTGESSYNEQFF
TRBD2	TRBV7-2	CASSSSGGPTYEQYF
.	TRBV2	CASSEELTQETQYF